This TCR beta chain was retrieved from a study of regulatory T cells in long-lasting Graves disease. Study-level points and caveats: Among samples with persistent disease, TRBV28, TRBJ1-2 and TRBJ2-5 were favored.

Specified time point: newly diagnosed GD, antithyroid drugs for less than 3 months. RNA extracted from PBMCs served as the sequencing template. V shed 3 bases and J shed 10 bases, with 15 bases lying between them. Germline loops: CDR1 MNHEY, CDR2 SMNVEV (reference sequence). This CDR3 is built from 14 residues. For TCR beta, libraries came from iRepertoire HTBI primers and Arm-PCR of CDR3 regions. TCRdb re-analysed the multiplex PCR reads in MiXCR, keeping a single row per CDR3 protein. This table holds some 250,000 distinct CDR3 sequences, roughly 18% found once. Many counts were recorded for this clonotype. Its target is not known. The same sample was also used in a study of T cells in Graves' hyperthyroidism and ophthalmopathy. That paper states: Clonotypes that were expanded in thyroid above 0.001 mostly appeared in blood too. Progression to ophthalmopathy was predicted a median of approximately seven months early.

The source is a woman in her thirties with Graves disease. This sequence joins TRBV27 and TRBJ2-2, with D possibly being TRBD1 or TRBD2 (5 bases each). Material: peripheral blood mononuclear cells (PBMCs), obtained at new diagnosis, from a patient treated with antithyroid drugs. This chain's CDR3 is CASSLVGERMELFF. The DNA for the CDR3 is TGTGCCAGCAGTTTGGTGGGGGAACGGATGGAGCTGTTTTTT.